The sequence of this T cell receptor beta chain was determined in a study of T cells in Graves' hyperthyroidism and ophthalmopathy. The germline gives CDR1 MNHEY, CDR2 SVGEGT. V was clipped by 9 bases and J by 3 bases, with 11 bases between them. CDR3 size: 12 residues. This clonotype was observed a few times. Using RNA transcripts as the source, TCR beta CDR3 regions were amplified. When the TCR CDR3 underwent first-round RT-PCR, the HTBI primer set was used. One entry per CDR3 protein results from TCRdb running MiXCR on the multiplex PCR reads. The sample lists under 500,000 distinct CDR3 sequences; over 11% were seen once. Each diagnosis drew on symptoms, thyroxine, TRAb, thyroid ultrasound and orbital computed tomography findings.

The chain combines TRBV6-2 or TRBV6-3 with TRBJ1-1; D uncertain. Sequenced material: blood. This receptor was identified in a man in his forties or fifties with Graves' ophthalmopathy. This CDR3 is CASFRLDTEAFF. In DNA form, the CDR3 reads TGTGCCAGTTTTCGGCTGGACACTGAAGCTTTCTTT.